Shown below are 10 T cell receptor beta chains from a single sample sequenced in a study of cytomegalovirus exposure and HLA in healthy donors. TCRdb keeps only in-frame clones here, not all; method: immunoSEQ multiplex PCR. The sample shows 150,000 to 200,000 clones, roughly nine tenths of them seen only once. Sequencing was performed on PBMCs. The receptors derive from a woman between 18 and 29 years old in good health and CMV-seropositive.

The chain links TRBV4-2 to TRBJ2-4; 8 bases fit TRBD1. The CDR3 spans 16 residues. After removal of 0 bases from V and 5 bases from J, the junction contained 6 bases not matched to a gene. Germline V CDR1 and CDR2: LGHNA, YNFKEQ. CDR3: CASSQDPGTGENIQYF. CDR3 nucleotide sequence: TGTGCCAGCAGCCAAGACCCCGGGACAGGAGAAAACATTCAGTACTTC.

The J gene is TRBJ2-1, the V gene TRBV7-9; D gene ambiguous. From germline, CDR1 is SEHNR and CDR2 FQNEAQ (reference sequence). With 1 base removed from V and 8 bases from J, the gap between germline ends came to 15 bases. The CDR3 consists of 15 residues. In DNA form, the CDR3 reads TGTGCCAGCAGCTTAGGGGCTGCTTCGGTCTATGAGCAGTTCTTC. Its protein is CASSLGAASVYEQFF.

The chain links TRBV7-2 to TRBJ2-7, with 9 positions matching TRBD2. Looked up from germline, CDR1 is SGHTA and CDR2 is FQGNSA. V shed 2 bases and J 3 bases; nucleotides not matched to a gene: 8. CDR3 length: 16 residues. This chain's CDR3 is CASSLSLSGGSYEQYF. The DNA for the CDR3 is TGTGCCAGCAGCTTAAGTCTAAGCGGGGGGAGCTACGAGCAGTACTTC.

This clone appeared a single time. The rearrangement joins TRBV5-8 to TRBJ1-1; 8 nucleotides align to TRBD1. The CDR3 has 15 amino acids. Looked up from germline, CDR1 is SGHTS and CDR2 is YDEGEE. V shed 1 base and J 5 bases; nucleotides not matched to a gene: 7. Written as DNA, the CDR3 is TGTGCCAGCAGCTTGCCGGACAGGGTGTGGACTGAAGCTTTCTTT. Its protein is CASSLPDRVWTEAFF.

The CDR3 sequence is CASSPVLAGGYEQYF. CDR3 in DNA: TGCGCCAGCAGCCCCGTACTAGCGGGAGGATACGAGCAGTACTTC. V and J are TRBV5-1 and TRBJ2-5, with 12 bases fitting TRBD2. The assigned J gene may be wrong: the sequence end matches TRBJ2-7 better. The CDR3 has 15 amino acids. Germline-derived CDR1 and CDR2 are SGHRS and YFSETQ.

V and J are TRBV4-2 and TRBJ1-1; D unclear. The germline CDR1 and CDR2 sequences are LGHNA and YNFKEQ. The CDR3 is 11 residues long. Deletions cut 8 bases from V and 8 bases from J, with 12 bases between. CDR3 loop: CASSDGREAFF. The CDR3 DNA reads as TGTGCCAGCTCCGACGGGAGGGAAGCTTTCTTT.

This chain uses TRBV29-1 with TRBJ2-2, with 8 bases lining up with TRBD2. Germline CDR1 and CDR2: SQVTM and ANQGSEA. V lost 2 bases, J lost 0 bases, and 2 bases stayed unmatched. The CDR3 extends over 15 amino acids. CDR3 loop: CSVERGGANTGELFF. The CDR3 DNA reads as TGCAGCGTTGAACGGGGGGGCGCGAACACCGGGGAGCTGTTTTTT.

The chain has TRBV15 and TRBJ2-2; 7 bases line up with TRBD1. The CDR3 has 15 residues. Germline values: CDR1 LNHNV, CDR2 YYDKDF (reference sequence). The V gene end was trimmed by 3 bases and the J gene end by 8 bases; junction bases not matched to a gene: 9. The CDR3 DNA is TGTGCCACCAGCAGGTCCCGGTCCAGGGGGGGGGAGCTGTTTTTT. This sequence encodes CATSRSRSRGGELFF.

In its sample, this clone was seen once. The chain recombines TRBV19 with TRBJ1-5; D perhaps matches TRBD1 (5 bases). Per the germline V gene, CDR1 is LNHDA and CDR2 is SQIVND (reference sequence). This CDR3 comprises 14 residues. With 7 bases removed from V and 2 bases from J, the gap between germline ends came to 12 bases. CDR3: CASNPGRGNQPQHF. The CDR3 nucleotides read TGTGCCAGTAATCCAGGGCGAGGCAATCAGCCCCAGCATTTT.

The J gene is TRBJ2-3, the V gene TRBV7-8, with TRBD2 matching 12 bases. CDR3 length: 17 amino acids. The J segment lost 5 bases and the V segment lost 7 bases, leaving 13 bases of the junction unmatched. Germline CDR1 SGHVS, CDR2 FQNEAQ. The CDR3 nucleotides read TGTGCCAGCACCCTTGACCCGACTAGCGGGAGTGTAGATACGCAGTATTTT. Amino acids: CASTLDPTSGSVDTQYF. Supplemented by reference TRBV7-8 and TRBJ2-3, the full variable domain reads GAGVSQSPRYKVAKRGQDVALRCDPISGHVSLFWYQQALGQGPEFLTYFQNEAQLDKSGLPSDRFFAERPEGSVSTLKIQRTQQEDSAVYLCASTLDPTSGSVDTQYFGPGTRLTVL.